This passage covers 14 T cell receptor beta chains from one sample sequenced in a study of T cell clonality in common variable immunodeficiency. Sequenced by immunoSEQ multiplex PCR; TCRdb stores in-frame clones only, minus some. The sample lists 44,000 or so clones, none appearing once, the ten largest making up about 0.73%. The sequenced sample consisted of peripheral blood mononuclear cells. Receptors were obtained from a person aged 18 to 75 in good health.

This clone was seen many times. The read terminates 3 residues before the CDR3 end, so the remaining end is supplied by the germline J gene. This chain joins TRBV4-2 and TRBJ2-7, with D possibly TRBD1 on 5 matching bases. Germline CDR1 reads LGHNA; CDR2 reads YNFKEQ. The CDR3 is 14 amino acids. V was clipped by 0 bases and J by 6 bases, with 12 bases between them. The CDR3 DNA, read in part, is TGTGCCAGCAGCCAAGAGACCAGGGCAGGCGAG. It codes for CASSQETRAGE. The full CDR3 sequence reads CASSQETRAGEQYF.

This clone was recorded many times. The sequenced CDR3 bases are TGTGCCAGCTCCTCTCTCCCCCCTGACAGGGCTGGAGTTGGC. It specifies CASSSLPPDRAGVG. The full CDR3 reads CASSSLPPDRAGVGYTF. The rearrangement joins TRBV2 to TRBJ1-2; 7 nucleotides line up with TRBD1. The read falls 3 residues short of the CDR3 end, and the missing part is taken from the germline J gene. The CDR3 is made up of 17 amino acids. Germline loops: CDR1 SNHLY, CDR2 FYNNEI. Unmatched junction bases numbered 22, after V lost 8 bases and J lost 7 bases.

In this sample, this clone turned up many times. The CDR3 end lies 3 residues beyond the end of the read and is filled in from the germline J gene. V and J are TRBV2 and TRBJ1-5; tentatively, D is TRBD1 (6 bases). Between the trimmed V and J ends, which lost 3 bases and 7 bases, there was a span of 10 bases. Germline V gives CDR1 SNHLY, CDR2 FYNNEI. CDR3 length: 13 residues. CDR3 DNA (partial): TGTGCCAGCAGTGACAGGGGTGGGCAGCCC. The encoded protein is CASSDRGGQP. The full CDR3 reads CASSDRGGQPQHF.

This clone has at least ten counts. Sequencing ends 3 residues short of the CDR3 end; the germline J gene provides the rest. The chain recombines TRBV29-1 with TRBJ1-2, with 7 bases lining up with TRBD1. The V segment lost 0 bases and the J segment 6 bases; nucleotides outside the gene matches: 7. CDR1 SQVTM and CDR2 ANQGSEA come from the germline V gene. This CDR3 region has 14 residues. The CDR3 reads CSVEEGGTVDGYTF. CDR3 bases read: TGCAGCGTTGAAGAAGGGGGGACAGTGGATGGC.

This clone was observed many times. The CDR3 end lies 3 residues beyond the end of the read and is filled in from the germline J gene. The chain has TRBV11-2 and TRBJ1-2; 10 bases are shared with TRBD1. This CDR3 is 15 amino acids long. Per germline, CDR1 SGHAT and CDR2 FQNNGV. The chain's CDR3 is CASSSLRGTGDGYTF. CDR3 bases read: TGTGCCAGCAGCTCCCTCCGCGGGACAGGGGACGGC.

This clone was seen a handful of times. The CDR3 extends 3 residues past the end of the read, so its final part is completed from the germline J gene. This chain joins TRBV7-2 and TRBJ2-1; D possibly corresponds to TRBD1 (7 bases). Trimming took 0 bases from V and 6 from J, leaving 18 bases between them. The CDR3 covers 17 residues. Germline V gene sequence: CDR1 SGHTA, CDR2 FQGNSA. The covered CDR3 bases are TGTGCCAGCAGCTTAGCCTGGGGGGCAGGGGACAGCAATGAG. It specifies CASSLAWGAGDSNE. The CDR3, in full, reads CASSLAWGAGDSNEQFF.

This clone has just a few counts. With the read ending 3 residues before the CDR3 end, the germline J gene is used to fill in that end. V gene TRBV4-2 combines with J gene TRBJ2-7; 7 bases map to TRBD2. Germline values: CDR1 LGHNA, CDR2 YNFKEQ. The CDR3 covers 15 residues. J was trimmed by 2 bases and V by 0 bases; bases with no gene match: 4. The CDR3 loop reads CASSQDASGAYEQYF. The CDR3 bases that were read are TGTGCCAGCAGCCAAGACGCGAGCGGGGCCTACGAG.

This clone has ten or more counts. The read halts 3 residues ahead of the CDR3 end, with the missing end drawn from the germline J gene. The chain employs TRBV19 and TRBJ2-1; no firm D call. CDR3 length: 14 amino acids. Trimming removed 1 base at V and 0 bases at J, with 4 bases between. The germline V gene encodes CDR1 LNHDA and CDR2 SQIVND (reference sequence). The DNA read from the CDR3 is TGTGCCAGTAGTATAGGTAGCTCCTACAATGAG. Translating it yields CASSIGSSYNE. The entire CDR3 sequence reads CASSIGSSYNEQFF.

This clone appeared many times. With the read ending 3 residues before the CDR3 end, the germline J gene is used to fill in that end. V gene TRBV2 combines with J gene TRBJ2-3; D gene ambiguous. Germline lookup yields CDR1 SNHLY and CDR2 FYNNEI. The CDR3 has 15 amino acids. Trimming left V 8 bases short and J 2 bases short, with 17 bases between. CDR3 sequence reads: CASRPQGFDTDTQYF. The CDR3 DNA, read in part, is TGTGCCAGCCGCCCTCAAGGGTTCGACACAGATACG.

This clone was detected many times. The CDR3 end lies 3 residues beyond the end of the read and is filled in from the germline J gene. The chain joins TRBV20-1 to TRBJ2-1, with 7 bases matching TRBD2. This CDR3 contains 15 residues. Germline assignment: CDR1 DFQATT and CDR2 SNEGSKA (reference sequence). J was trimmed by 6 bases and V by 1 base; bases with no gene match: 9. The CDR3 sequence is CSARGSGRGSNEQFF. The DNA read from the CDR3 is TGCAGTGCTAGAGGGTCGGGGCGGGGGAGCAATGAG.

Ten or more counts support this clone. The read ends 3 residues early relative to the CDR3; the germline J gene fills the gap. The genes are TRBV5-4 and TRBJ1-1; D possibly corresponds to TRBD1 (6 bases). V lost 3 bases, J lost 6 bases, and 12 bases lay in between. Per the germline V gene, CDR1 is SGHNT and CDR2 is YYREEE (reference sequence). This CDR3 contains 13 residues. The part of the CDR3 DNA that was read is TGTGCCAGCAGCTGGTCAGGGGAGGCTGAA. It specifies CASSWSGEAE. The whole CDR3 protein is CASSWSGEAEAFF.

This clone was seen repeatedly, ten times or more. The read halts 3 residues ahead of the CDR3 end, with the missing end drawn from the germline J gene. The chain uses TRBV4-1 and TRBJ2-3; a weak D match, TRBD2 (6 bases). The CDR3 loop spans 14 amino acids. V shed 10 bases and J shed 0 bases, with 14 bases lying between them. Germline loops: CDR1 MGHRA, CDR2 YSYEKL. The CDR3 DNA, read in part, is TGCGCCATTTCTCGGGACTCCAGCACAGATACG. Amino acids: CAISRDSSTDT. The CDR3, in full, reads CAISRDSSTDTQYF.

This clone showed up many times. The sequence runs out 3 residues before the end of the CDR3; the remainder is reconstructed from the germline J gene. This chain joins TRBV28 and TRBJ1-2; the D is unclear. V gave up 5 bases and J gave up 4 bases, with 8 bases separating them. CDR1 and CDR2 from the germline V gene are MDHEN and SYDVKM. The CDR3 is made up of 12 amino acids. CDR3 DNA, as far as it was read: TGTGCCAGCAGTCGAACCGGCTATGGC. This gives the protein CASSRTGYG. The whole CDR3 sequence is CASSRTGYGYTF.

This clone showed up many times. The sequence runs out 3 residues before the end of the CDR3; the remainder is reconstructed from the germline J gene. The V and J genes are TRBV11-1 and TRBJ1-4; no firm D call. V dropped 2 bases and J dropped 4 bases, with 8 bases sitting between them. The CDR3 extends over 14 amino acids. Germline CDR1 is SGHAT and CDR2 is FQDESV (reference sequence). The CDR3 bases that were read are TGTGCCAGCAGCTTATCAGTGAATAATGAAAAA. Its protein product is CASSLSVNNEK. The complete CDR3 sequence is CASSLSVNNEKLFF. The variable domain in full, with the rest retrieved from reference TRBV11-1 and TRBJ1-4, is EAEVAQSPRYKITEKSQAVAFWCDPISGHATLYWYRQILGQGPELLVQFQDESVVDDSQLPKDRFSAERLKGVDSTLKIQPAELGDSAMYLCASSLSVNNEKLFFGSGTQLSVL.